The clone carrying this T cell receptor beta chain came up many times. The sample belongs to a study of T cell repertoires in cytomegalovirus infection. Looking at the study overall: In public TCR beta signatures, there were indications of both CMV infection and matching HLA type.

TCRdb itself ran the reads through MiXCR, one entry per CDR3 protein. The table lists over 450,000 distinct CDR3 sequences, about 10% of them singletons. The CDR3 contains 13 residues. Germline V gene lookup returns CDR1 MNHEY and CDR2 SMNVEV (reference sequence). Trimming removed 4 bases from V and 11 bases from J, with 14 bases in between. The TCR was taken from a human donor in good health (CMV status not recorded). Some clones in this sample may be carry-over from other donors' samples. V is TRBV27 and J is TRBJ1-4; tentatively, D is TRBD1 (5 bases). Sample: PBMCs. The CDR3 DNA sequence: TGTGCCAGCAGTTCCGGGGGTTTTGGGAAACTGTTTTTT. This translates into CASSSGGFGKLFF.